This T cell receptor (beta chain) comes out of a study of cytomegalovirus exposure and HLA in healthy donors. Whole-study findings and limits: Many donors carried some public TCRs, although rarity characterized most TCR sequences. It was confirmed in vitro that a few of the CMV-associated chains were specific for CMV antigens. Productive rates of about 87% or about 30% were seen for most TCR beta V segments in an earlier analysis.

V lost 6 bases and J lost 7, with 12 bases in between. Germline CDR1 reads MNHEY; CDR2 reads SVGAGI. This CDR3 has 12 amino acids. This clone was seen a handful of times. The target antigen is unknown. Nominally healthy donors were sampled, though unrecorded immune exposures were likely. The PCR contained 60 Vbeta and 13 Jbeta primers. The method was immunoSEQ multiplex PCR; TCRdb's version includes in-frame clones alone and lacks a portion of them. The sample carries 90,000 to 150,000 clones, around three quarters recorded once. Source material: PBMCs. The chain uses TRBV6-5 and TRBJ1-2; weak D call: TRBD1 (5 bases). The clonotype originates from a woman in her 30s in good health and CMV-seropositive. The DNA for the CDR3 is TGTGCCAGCAGCAGGGACTTTAGTGGCTACACCTTC. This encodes CASSRDFSGYTF.